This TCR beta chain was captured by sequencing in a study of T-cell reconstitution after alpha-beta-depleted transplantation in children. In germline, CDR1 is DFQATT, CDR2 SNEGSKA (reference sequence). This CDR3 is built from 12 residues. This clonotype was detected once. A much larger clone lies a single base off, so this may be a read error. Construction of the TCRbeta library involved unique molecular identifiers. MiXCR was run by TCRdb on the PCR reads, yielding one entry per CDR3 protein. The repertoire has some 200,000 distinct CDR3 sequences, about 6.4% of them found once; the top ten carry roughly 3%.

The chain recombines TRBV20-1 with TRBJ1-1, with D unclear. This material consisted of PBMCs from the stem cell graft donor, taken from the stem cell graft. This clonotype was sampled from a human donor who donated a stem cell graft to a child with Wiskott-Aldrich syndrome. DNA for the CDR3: TGCAGTGCCCTCATAGGGCGGACTGAAGCTATCTTT. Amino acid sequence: CSALIGRTEAIF.